This T cell receptor (beta chain) came from a study of T cell repertoires in cytomegalovirus infection. The overall study: Matching HLA type and CMV infection were both indicated by public TCR beta signatures.

Study-level results: Dominating the ex vivo response were TCR beta clonotypes that were CMV-specific and HLA-C-restricted. Carriage of CMV together with the relevant HLA was identifiable through cumulative public TCR beta family frequency.

There are a few counts of this clonotype. Its antigen remains unknown. CDR1 and CDR2 (germline): SGHTA, FQGTGA. The CDR3 is 14 amino acids. Trimming took 4 bases from V and 5 from J; bases not matched to a gene: 6. TCRdb fed the reads into MiXCR, producing one record per CDR3 protein. The table records under 250,000 distinct CDR3 sequences, 9% to 15% of them present only once. This TCR derives from a human donor in good health (CMV status not recorded). Some clones in this sample may be carry-over from other donors' samples. The chain employs TRBV7-3 and TRBJ2-3, with 7 bases identical to TRBD2. The specimen sequenced was PBMCs. This CDR3 is CASSSEASGDTQYF. DNA for the CDR3: TGTGCCAGCAGCTCCGAGGCTAGCGGAGATACGCAGTATTTT. The variable domain in full, completed from reference TRBV7-3 and TRBJ2-3, reads GAGVSQTPSNKVTEKGKYVELRCDPISGHTALYWYRQSLGQGPEFLIYFQGTGAADDSGLPNDRFFAVRPEGSVSTLKIQRTERGDSAVYLCASSSEASGDTQYFGPGTRLTVL.